The 22 T cell receptor beta chains below all came from one sample that was sequenced in a study of tumor-infiltrating lymphocytes in oesophageal squamous cell carcinoma. Each CDR3 protein is one row after TCRdb ran MiXCR on the PCR reads. The profile shows some 14,000 distinct CDR3 sequences, about 50% of them singletons. The sample consisted of esophageal tumor tissue. These receptors were collected from a male donor with esophageal squamous cell carcinoma.

In its sample, this clonotype was seen many times. A single base separates this from a much larger clone, so it may be a read error. This rearrangement joins TRBV5-6 to TRBJ2-1; the D gene is possibly TRBD2 (6 bases). The DNA matches TRBJ2-7 better at its end, which makes the J call doubtful. This CDR3 has 15 residues. Germline CDR1 and CDR2: SGHDT and YYEEEE. DNA for the CDR3: TGTGCCAGCAGCTTTGAGTACCTGGACTACAATGAGCAGTACTTC. It translates to CASSFEYLDYNEQYF.

This rearrangement joins TRBV24-1 to TRBJ2-5; the D gene is possibly TRBD2 (6 bases). Germline CDR1 and CDR2: KGHDR and SFDVKD. The CDR3 runs 18 residues. V gave up 0 bases and J gave up 0 bases, with 16 bases separating them. The CDR3 region has the DNA TGTGCCACCAGTGATTTGGGTCCCGCGGGGACGGACCAAGAGACCCAGTACTTC. Translated: CATSDLGPAGTDQETQYF.

The chain uses TRBV7-8 and TRBJ2-5, with a tentative D call TRBD2 (5 bases). The CDR3 loop spans 13 amino acids. Trimming removed 5 bases at V and 5 bases at J, with 12 bases between. The V gene's germline CDR1 is SGHVS and CDR2 FQNEAQ. The CDR3 loop reads CASSATRWETQYF. In DNA, the CDR3 is TGTGCCAGCAGCGCCACTAGGTGGGAGACCCAGTACTTC. Together with reference TRBV7-8 and TRBJ2-5, the CDR3 gives the full variable domain: GAGVSQSPRYKVAKRGQDVALRCDPISGHVSLFWYQQALGQGPEFLTYFQNEAQLDKSGLPSDRFFAERPEGSVSTLKIQRTQQEDSAVYLCASSATRWETQYFGPGTRLLVL.

The sample holds a few counts of this clonotype. The chain is built from TRBV7-2 and TRBJ2-5, with TRBD1 identical over 10 bases. J was trimmed by 11 bases and V by 5 bases; bases with no gene match: 14. The CDR3 contains 15 residues. The germline V gene has CDR1 SGHTA and CDR2 FQGNSA. The CDR3 DNA reads TGTGCCAGCAGCAACCGGGACAGGGGACGGGGAGAGCAGTACTTC. Its translation is CASSNRDRGRGEQYF.

By share of the sample, this clonotype is medium-sized. The rearrangement joins TRBV12-3 or TRBV12-4 to TRBJ1-4; 7 bases line up with TRBD1. V dropped 5 bases and J dropped 7; count of bases not matched to a gene: 7. This CDR3 is built from 14 residues. CDR3 sequence reads: CASSLQGRVEKLFF. CDR3 bases: TGTGCCAGCAGTCTACAGGGGAGAGTTGAAAAACTGTTTTTT.

This clonotype was observed a few times. The CDR3 carries no conserved terminal phenylalanine or tryptophan, so it likely arises from a read error. Because the CDR3's place on the DNA is in doubt, the DNA is left out and the CDR3 is given as listed by TCRdb. The gene calls are TRBV7-6 and TRBJ2-3; the D call of TRBD2 is as the table states it, not checked on the DNA. Inclusive of both ends, the CDR3 amounts to 8 amino acids. Per germline, CDR1 SGHVS and CDR2 FNYEAQ. CDR3: CASSQGLS.

The chain has TRBV25-1 and TRBJ1-1; TRBD1 aligns across 7 bases. This CDR3 has 13 residues. Trimming took 5 bases from V and 5 from J; bases not matched to a gene: 5. From germline, CDR1 is MGHDK and CDR2 SYGVNS. CDR3 DNA sequence: TGTGCCAGCAGTCGGACAGGTGGAACTGAAGCTTTCTTT. Protein product: CASSRTGGTEAFF.

The chain couples TRBV4-3 to TRBJ2-5; D is possibly TRBD1 or TRBD2 (6 bases each). CDR1 and CDR2 from the germline V gene are LGHNA and YSLEER. This CDR3 contains 14 residues. V was clipped by 5 bases and J by 2 bases, with 12 bases between them. The CDR3 region has the DNA TGCGCCAGCAGCTCGCGGGGACAACAAGAGACCCAGTACTTC. Its protein product is CASSSRGQQETQYF.

Ten or more counts support this clonotype. A much larger clone lies one base from this, so it may be a read error. The V gene is TRBV5-5, the J gene TRBJ2-1; no clear D gene. The last part of the DNA fits TRBJ2-7 better; the J call may be wrong. Germline CDR1 SGHKS, CDR2 YYEKEE (reference sequence). The CDR3 spans 14 residues. The CDR3 here is CASSTISSYNEQYF. In nucleotides, the CDR3 is TGTGCCAGCAGCACTATAAGCTCCTACAATGAGCAGTACTTC.

By frequency in the sample, this clonotype is medium-sized. The chain joins TRBV7-8 to TRBJ2-7; D is uncertain. V lost 4 bases and J 7 bases, leaving 8 bases between the germline ends. CDR3 length: 11 residues. Per germline, CDR1 SGHVS and CDR2 FQNEAQ. CDR3 sequence reads: CASSSVNEQYF. CDR3 DNA sequence: TGTGCCAGCAGCTCCGTGAATGAGCAGTACTTC.

The chain joins TRBV7-3 to TRBJ2-5; 7 nucleotides agree with TRBD2. CDR1 and CDR2 from the germline V gene are SGHTA and FQGTGA. Unmatched junction bases numbered 14, after V lost 5 bases and J lost 11 bases. This CDR3 region has 14 residues. CDR3 DNA sequence: TGTGCCAGCAGCCTAGGGCGGGAGAGTAATGAGCAGTACTTC. Its translation is CASSLGRESNEQYF. Full variable domain (outside the CDR3, taken from reference TRBV7-3 and TRBJ2-5): GAGVSQTPSNKVTEKGKYVELRCDPISGHTALYWYRQSLGQGPEFLIYFQGTGAADDSGLPNDRFFAVRPEGSVSTLKIQRTERGDSAVYLCASSLGRESNEQYFGPGTRLLVL.

The chain couples TRBV7-9 to TRBJ2-3; perhaps TRBD2 as D (5 bases). Near its end, the DNA agrees better with TRBJ2-1, so the J call may be wrong. This CDR3 has 15 amino acids. From germline, CDR1 is SEHNR and CDR2 FQNEAQ (reference sequence). The CDR3 coding sequence is TGTGCCAGCAGCTTATCACTAGAGCGGCGGCATGAGCAGTTCTTC. This codes for CASSLSLERRHEQFF.

This clonotype is classed as large. J is TRBJ2-3 and V is TRBV7-9, with TRBD1 as a possible D gene (5 bases). This CDR3 is built from 16 residues. The germline V gene has CDR1 SEHNR and CDR2 FQNEAQ (reference sequence). V lost 1 base, J lost 1 base, and 12 bases lay in between. CDR3 sequence: CASSLESRVGTDTQYF. CDR3 in DNA: TGTGCCAGCAGCTTAGAGAGCAGGGTAGGCACAGATACGCAGTATTTT.

By sample fraction, this clonotype is medium-sized. This CDR3 is CASSHGTEAFF. The CDR3 nucleotides are TGTGCCAGCAGCCACGGGACTGAAGCTTTCTTT. The chain recombines TRBV7-8 with TRBJ1-1; D is ambiguous. The CDR3 length is 11 residues. Trimming cost V 5 bases and J 5 bases, with 6 bases left between them. The germline gives CDR1 SGHVS, CDR2 FQNEAQ.

This rearrangement joins TRBV10-3 to TRBJ2-5; TRBD2 is a possible D gene (6 bases). V was shortened by 5 bases and J by 2 bases, with 12 bases between the two germline ends. The CDR3 contains 14 residues. The germline CDR1 and CDR2 sequences are ENHRY and SYGVKD. CDR3: CAISSGTQQETQYF. The CDR3 DNA reads as TGTGCCATCAGTTCCGGGACTCAGCAAGAGACCCAGTACTTC.

This sequence joins TRBV7-3 and TRBJ2-5; the match to TRBD1 covers 7 bases. The assigned J gene may be wrong: the sequence end matches TRBJ2-7 better. The CDR3 sequence is 14 residues long. Germline CDR1 and CDR2: SGHTA and FQGTGA. The CDR3 reads CASSPRTGLYEQYF. CDR3 coding DNA: TGTGCCAGCAGCCCCCGGACAGGACTCTACGAGCAGTACTTC.

This clonotype has a count of ten or more. A much more abundant neighbour one base away suggests this may be a read error. The chain carries TRBV7-9 and TRBJ2-7; 9 nucleotides line up with TRBD2. J was trimmed by 7 bases and V by 5 bases; bases with no gene match: 12. The CDR3 runs to 15 residues. Germline V gives CDR1 SEHNR, CDR2 FQNEAQ (reference sequence). CDR3 sequence: CASSRIAGARGEQYF. CDR3 bases: TGTGCCAGCAGCCGTATAGCGGGAGCCAGGGGTGAGCAGTACTTC.

This clonotype was seen a handful of times. This chain links TRBV12-3 or TRBV12-4 with TRBJ2-6; 8 bases line up with TRBD2. The end of the DNA fits TRBJ2-7 better, so the J call may be wrong. This CDR3 comprises 14 residues. The CDR3 sequence: CASSLGGRPSEQYF. The DNA of the CDR3 is TGTGCCAGCAGTTTGGGCGGGAGGCCAAGCGAGCAGTACTTC.

The gene calls are TRBV7-6 and TRBJ2-5; the D is unclear. The J call is uncertain, as TRBJ1-1 better fits the DNA end. Germline V lookup: CDR1 SGHVS, CDR2 FNYEAQ. This CDR3 is built from 12 residues. As DNA, the CDR3 is TGTGCCAGCAGCTTAGAGGTCGGTGAAGCTTTCTTT. It translates to CASSLEVGEAFF.

By share, this clonotype ranks as medium-sized (0.01 to 0.1%). The chain is built from TRBV7-3 and TRBJ2-7; D is undetermined. CDR1 and CDR2 (germline): SGHTA, FQGTGA. The CDR3 extends over 15 amino acids. V lost 0 bases and J 4 bases, leaving 13 bases between the germline ends. CDR3 sequence reads: CASSLTAAPSYEQYF. The CDR3 nucleotides are TGTGCCAGCAGCTTAACGGCAGCACCCTCTTACGAGCAGTACTTC.

In the case of this clonotype: An end of the junction does not agree with germline; a read error may underlie this. Here the CDR3 DNA reads TGTGCCAGCAACTCCTTTTTGACAGGTCCGGCGTTCTTC. This gives the protein CASNSFLTGPAFF. The rearrangement uses TRBV12-3 or TRBV12-4 and TRBJ2-4; a weak D match, TRBD1 (6 bases). This CDR3 has 13 residues.

This clonotype was observed many times. A much larger clone differs from this one at a single base, so this may be a read error. V gene TRBV19 combines with J gene TRBJ2-1; D unclear. TRBJ2-7 matches the DNA end more closely, so the J call is doubtful. Per the germline V gene, CDR1 is LNHDA and CDR2 is SQIVND (reference sequence). CDR3 length equals 14 residues. CDR3 loop: CASSIPGLPEEQYF. In DNA, the CDR3 is TGTGCCAGTAGTATCCCGGGCCTGCCTGAAGAGCAGTACTTC.